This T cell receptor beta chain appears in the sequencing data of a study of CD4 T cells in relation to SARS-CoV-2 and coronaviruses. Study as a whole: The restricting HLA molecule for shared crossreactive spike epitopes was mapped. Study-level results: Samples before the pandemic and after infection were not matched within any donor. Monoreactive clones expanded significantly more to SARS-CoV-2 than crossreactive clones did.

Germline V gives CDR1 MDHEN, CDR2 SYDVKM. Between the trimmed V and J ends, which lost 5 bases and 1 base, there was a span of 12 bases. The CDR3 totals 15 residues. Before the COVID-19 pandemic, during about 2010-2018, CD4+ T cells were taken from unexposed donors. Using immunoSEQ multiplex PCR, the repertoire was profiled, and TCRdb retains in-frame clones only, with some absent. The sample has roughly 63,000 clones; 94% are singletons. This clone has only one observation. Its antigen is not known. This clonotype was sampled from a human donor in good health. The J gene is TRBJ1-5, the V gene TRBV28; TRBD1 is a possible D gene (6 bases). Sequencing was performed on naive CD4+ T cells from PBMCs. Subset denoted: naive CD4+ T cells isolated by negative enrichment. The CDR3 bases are TGTGCCAGCAGTAACGGGGGGCCAAGCAATCAGCCCCAGCATTTT. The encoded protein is CASSNGGPSNQPQHF.